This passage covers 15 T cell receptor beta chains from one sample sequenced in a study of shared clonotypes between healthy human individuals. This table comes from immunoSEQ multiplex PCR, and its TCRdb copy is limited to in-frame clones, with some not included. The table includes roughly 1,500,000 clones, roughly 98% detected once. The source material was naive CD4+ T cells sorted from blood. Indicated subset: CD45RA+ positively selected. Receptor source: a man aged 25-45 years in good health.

The CDR3 loop reads CASSPWTGINTEAFF. The CDR3 DNA is TGTGCCAGCAGCCCCTGGACAGGGATAAACACTGAAGCTTTCTTT. The chain uses TRBV7-2 and TRBJ1-1; 8 nucleotides agree with TRBD1. V shed 5 bases and J 2 bases; nucleotides not matched to a gene: 7. This CDR3 has 15 residues. Per germline, CDR1 SGHTA and CDR2 FQGNSA.

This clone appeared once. The CDR3 DNA reads as TGTGCCAGCAGCCCCCAGACAGGGACAGATACGCAGTATTTT. It is translated as CASSPQTGTDTQYF. V usage is TRBV7-2 and J usage is TRBJ2-3; 7 nucleotides line up with TRBD1. Trimming at V came to 5 bases and at J to 3 bases, leaving 5 bases not matched to a gene. The length of the CDR3 is 14 residues. Germline V gene lookup returns CDR1 SGHTA and CDR2 FQGNSA.

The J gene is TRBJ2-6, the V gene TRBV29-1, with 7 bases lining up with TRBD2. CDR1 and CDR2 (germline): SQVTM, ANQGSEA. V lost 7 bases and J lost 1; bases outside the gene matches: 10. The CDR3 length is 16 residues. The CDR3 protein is CSASGRETSGANVLTF. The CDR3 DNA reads TGCAGCGCCAGTGGGCGGGAGACTTCTGGGGCCAACGTCCTGACTTTC.

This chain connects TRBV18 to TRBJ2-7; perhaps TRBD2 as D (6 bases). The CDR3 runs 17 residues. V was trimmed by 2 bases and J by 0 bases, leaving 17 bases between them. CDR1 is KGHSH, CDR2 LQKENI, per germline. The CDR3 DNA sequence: TGTGCCAGCTCACCAAAAAAGGGCGGGACTCACTCCTACGAGCAGTACTTC. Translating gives CASSPKKGGTHSYEQYF.

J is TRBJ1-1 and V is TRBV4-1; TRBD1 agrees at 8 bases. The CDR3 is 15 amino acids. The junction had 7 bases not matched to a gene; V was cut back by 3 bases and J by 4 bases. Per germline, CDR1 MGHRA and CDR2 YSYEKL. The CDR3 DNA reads TGCGCCAGCAGCCAGGCCCCAGGGGGCACCACTGAAGCTTTCTTT. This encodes CASSQAPGGTTEAFF.

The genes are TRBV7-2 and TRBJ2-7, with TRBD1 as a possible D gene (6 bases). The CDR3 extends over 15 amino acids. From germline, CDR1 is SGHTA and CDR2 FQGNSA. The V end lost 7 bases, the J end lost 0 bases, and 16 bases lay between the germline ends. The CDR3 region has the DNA TGTGCCAGCACCACAGGGCCTGCCACCTCCTACGAGCAGTACTTC. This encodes CASTTGPATSYEQYF.

CDR3: CASPTGDSGSYEQYF. CDR3 nucleotides: TGCGCCAGCCCAACCGGCGATAGCGGCTCCTACGAGCAGTACTTC. The rearrangement joins TRBV10-2 to TRBJ2-7; TRBD2 is a possible D gene (6 bases). The CDR3 has 15 residues. Per the germline V gene, CDR1 is WSHSY and CDR2 is SAAADI. Trimming removed 8 bases at V and 0 bases at J, with 17 bases between.

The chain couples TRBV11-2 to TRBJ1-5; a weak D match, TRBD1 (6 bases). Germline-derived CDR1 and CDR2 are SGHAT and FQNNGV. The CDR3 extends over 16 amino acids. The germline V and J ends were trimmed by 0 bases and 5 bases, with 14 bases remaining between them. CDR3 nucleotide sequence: TGTGCCAGCAGCTTAGATTCGGCAGGGGCCGATCAGCCCCAGCATTTT. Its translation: CASSLDSAGADQPQHF.

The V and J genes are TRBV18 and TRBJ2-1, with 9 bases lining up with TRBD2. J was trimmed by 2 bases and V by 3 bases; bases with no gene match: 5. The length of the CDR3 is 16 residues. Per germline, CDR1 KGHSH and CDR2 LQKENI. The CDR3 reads CASSPFGTSTYNEQFF. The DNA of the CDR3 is TGTGCCAGCTCACCCTTTGGGACTAGCACCTACAATGAGCAGTTCTTC.

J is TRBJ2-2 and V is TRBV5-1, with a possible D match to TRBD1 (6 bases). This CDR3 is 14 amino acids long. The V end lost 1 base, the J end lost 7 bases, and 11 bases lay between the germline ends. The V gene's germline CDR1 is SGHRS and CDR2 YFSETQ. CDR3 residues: CASSLLQGSGELFF. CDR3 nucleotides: TGCGCCAGCAGCTTGTTGCAGGGGAGCGGGGAGCTGTTTTTT.

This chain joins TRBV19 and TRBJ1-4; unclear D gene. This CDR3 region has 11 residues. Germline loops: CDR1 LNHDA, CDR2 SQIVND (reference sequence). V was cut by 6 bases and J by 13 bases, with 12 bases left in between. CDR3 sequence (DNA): TGTGCCAGTAGCCGAGGGTATGGACTGTTTTTT. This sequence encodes CASSRGYGLFF.

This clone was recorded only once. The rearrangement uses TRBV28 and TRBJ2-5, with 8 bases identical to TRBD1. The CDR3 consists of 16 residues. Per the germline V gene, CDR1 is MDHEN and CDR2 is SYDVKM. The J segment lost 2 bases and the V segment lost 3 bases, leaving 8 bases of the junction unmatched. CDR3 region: CASSFWTGNKQETQYF. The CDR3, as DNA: TGTGCCAGCAGTTTCTGGACAGGGAACAAACAAGAGACCCAGTACTTC.

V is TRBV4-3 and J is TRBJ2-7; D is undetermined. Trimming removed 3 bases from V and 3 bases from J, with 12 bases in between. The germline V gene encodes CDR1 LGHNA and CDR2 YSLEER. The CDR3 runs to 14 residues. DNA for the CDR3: TGCGCCAGCAGCCATGGTAGAAAGGACTACGAGCAGTACTTC. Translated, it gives CASSHGRKDYEQYF.

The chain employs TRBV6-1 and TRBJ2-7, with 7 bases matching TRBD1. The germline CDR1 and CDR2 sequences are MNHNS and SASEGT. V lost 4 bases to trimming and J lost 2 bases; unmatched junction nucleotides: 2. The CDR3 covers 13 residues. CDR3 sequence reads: CASSGDRPYEQYF. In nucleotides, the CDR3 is TGTGCCAGCAGTGGGGACAGACCCTACGAGCAGTACTTC.

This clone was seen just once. CDR3 residues: CAWSGGVGQPQHF. The CDR3 nucleotides are TGTGCCTGGAGTGGTGGGGTTGGACAGCCCCAGCATTTT. This chain uses TRBV30 with TRBJ1-5; D is uncertain. The germline CDR1 and CDR2 sequences are GTSNPN and SVGIG (reference sequence). V gave up 1 base and J gave up 7 bases, with 11 bases separating them. CDR3 length equals 13 residues.